This TCR beta chain originates from a study of blood T cells in healthy people across ages. Study results and limitations: Relative to aged donors, long-lived donors carried more naive CD4+ cells and displayed higher diversity.

The CDR3 totals 15 residues. The V gene's germline CDR1 is DFQATT and CDR2 SNEGSKA (reference sequence). Trimming stripped 0 bases from V and 2 bases from J, with 12 bases between. Aged roughly 6 to 95, donors were systemically healthy Caucasians from Russia. Drawn from each donor were ten milliliters of peripheral blood. Alongside a J-beta primer mix, a sample-barcoded 5' primer served in a second PCR lasting 7 to 11 cycles. Each CDR3 protein gets one entry after TCRdb re-called the 5' RACE reads with MiXCR. The sample lists hundreds of thousands of distinct CDR3 sequences, about half occurring once. Concerning this clonotype itself: Its antigen remains unidentified.

The J gene is TRBJ2-3, the V gene TRBV20-1; D is ambiguous. The sample comprised blood. This TCR derives from an older woman in good health. CDR3 nucleotides: TGCAGTGCTAGAGATGGGCCCTGGGTCACAGATACGCAGTATTTT. The encoded protein is CSARDGPWVTDTQYF.